This TCR beta chain was sequenced for a study of blood T cell repertoires in COVID-19. Germline CDR1 and CDR2: MDHEN and SYDVKM. This CDR3 has 14 amino acids. V gave up 7 bases and J gave up 6 bases, with 19 bases separating them. Sequencing used immunoSEQ multiplex PCR; TCRdb keeps in-frame clones, though not all of them. The profile shows roughly 410,000 clones, about 89% of them singletons. This chain links TRBV28 with TRBJ2-7; D may be TRBD2 (5 bases). Specimen: peripheral blood. The TCR comes from a woman in her thirties or forties with COVID-19, enrolled during active disease. The CDR3 nucleotides are TGTGCCAGCATGGGAGTAGTCGGGGTTGGCGAGCAGTACTTC. Translating gives CASMGVVGVGEQYF.